This T cell receptor beta chain was captured in a study of blood T cell repertoires in COVID-19. Turning to the study itself: Sources were T cells, B-cell-depleted T cells, or PBMCs; the material itself was cDNA or gDNA.

In the original processing: Reference gene primer amplification yielded estimated nucleated cell counts. The table came from immunoSEQ multiplex PCR; TCRdb's copy has only in-frame clones and leaves some out. V and J calls and clone size are given by that table; D and trimming were obtained from the DNA. The sample has about 66,000 clones, about 88% seen once. V lost 4 bases, J lost 0 bases, and 13 bases lay in between. This CDR3 spans 16 amino acids. Germline CDR1 is SGDLS and CDR2 is YYNGEE. Specimen: peripheral blood. This chain uses TRBV9 with TRBJ2-2; weak D call: TRBD1 (5 bases). This clonotype originated in a man between 65 and 85 years old with acute or convalescent COVID-19. CDR3 coding DNA: TGTGCCAGCAGCCCCCGACAGCAACCGAACACCGGGGAGCTGTTTTTT. Its protein is CASSPRQQPNTGELFF.